This T cell receptor (beta chain) emerged from a study of blood T cell repertoires in COVID-19. Overall study context: Acute-phase and convalescent COVID-19 samples originated in the United States, Italy and Spain. Sources were T cells, B-cell-depleted T cells, or PBMCs; the material itself was cDNA or gDNA.

Original handling: How many nucleated cells were present was estimated from reference gene primer amplification. Here immunoSEQ multiplex PCR was the method, and the copy in TCRdb shows in-frame clones only, minus some. V and J calls and clone size come straight from that table; D and trimming were deduced from the DNA. The data hold about 150,000 clones, with 85% observed a single time. Recruited during active infection, patients (from Seattle) were subsequently followed longitudinally. The length of the CDR3 is 12 residues. V dropped 5 bases and J dropped 7 bases, with 9 bases sitting between them. From germline, CDR1 is SGHTA and CDR2 FQGTGA.

The receptor was derived from a woman in her fifties or sixties with COVID-19, enrolled during active disease. The rearrangement joins TRBV7-3 to TRBJ2-1, with D possibly TRBD1 on 5 matching bases. What was sequenced was peripheral blood. DNA for the CDR3: TGTGCCAGCAGCCCAAACAGGAATGAGCAGTTCTTC. The encoded protein is CASSPNRNEQFF.